Below, one T cell receptor beta chain is given with its context. Repertoires were generated with immunoSEQ multiplex PCR, while TCRdb's copy carries only in-frame clones and drops some. This table has 160,000 or so clones, more than 75% appearing once. Germline V lookup: CDR1 LGHNA, CDR2 YSLEER. The CDR3 contains 15 residues. The V segment lost 4 bases and the J segment 5 bases; nucleotides outside the gene matches: 3. The sample is drawn from a study of T cell responses to AZD1222 COVID-19 vaccine. This rearrangement joins TRBV4-3 to TRBJ2-1; TRBD2 matches 12 bases. This material consisted of peripheral blood, taken 28 days after the second AZD1222 dose. This clonotype was obtained from an adult who received the AZD1222 COVID-19 vaccine. The CDR3 here is CASSRRLAGDNEQFF. The CDR3 DNA is TGCGCCAGCAGCCGCCGACTAGCGGGAGACAATGAGCAGTTCTTC.